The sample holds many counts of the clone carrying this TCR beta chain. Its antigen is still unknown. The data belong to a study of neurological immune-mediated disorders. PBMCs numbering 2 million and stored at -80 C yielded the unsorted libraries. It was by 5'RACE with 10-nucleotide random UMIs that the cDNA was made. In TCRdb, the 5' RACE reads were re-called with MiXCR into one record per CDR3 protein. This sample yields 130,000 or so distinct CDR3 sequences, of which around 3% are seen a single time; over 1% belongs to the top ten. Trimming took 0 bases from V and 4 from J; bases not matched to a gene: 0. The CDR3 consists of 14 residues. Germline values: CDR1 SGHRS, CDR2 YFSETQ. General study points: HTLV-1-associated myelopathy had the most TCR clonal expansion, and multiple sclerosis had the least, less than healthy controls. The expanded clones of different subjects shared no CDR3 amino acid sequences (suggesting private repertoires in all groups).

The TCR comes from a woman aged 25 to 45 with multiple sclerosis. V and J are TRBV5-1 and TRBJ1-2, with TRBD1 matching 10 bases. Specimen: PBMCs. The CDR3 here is CASSLGQGAYGYTF. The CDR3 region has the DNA TGCGCCAGCAGCTTGGGACAGGGGGCCTATGGCTACACCTTC.